Following are 10 T cell receptor beta chains from one sample sequenced in a study of blood T cell repertoires in COVID-19. The assay was immunoSEQ multiplex PCR, and TCRdb's table has in-frame clones only and misses some. This sample has 450,000 or so clones, with around 90% found just once. The specimen was peripheral blood. The origin of the receptors is a man aged 18 to 35 with COVID-19, enrolled during active disease.

The chain recombines TRBV7-6 with TRBJ2-7, with TRBD1 identical over 10 bases. CDR3 length: 15 residues. V lost 0 bases, J lost 7 bases, and 6 bases stayed unmatched. Germline CDR1 SGHVS, CDR2 FNYEAQ. The CDR3 DNA follows: TGTGCCAGCAGCTTAGCGGGACAGGGGACGGGGGAGCAGTACTTC. Translated: CASSLAGQGTGEQYF.

The chain recombines TRBV3-1 (or the pseudogene TRBV3-2) with TRBJ2-3, with D perhaps TRBD1 (5 bases). Germline V gene sequence: CDR1 LGHDT, CDR2 YNNKEL (reference sequence). The CDR3 has 14 residues. Trimming shortened V by 6 bases and J by 5 bases, and 15 bases separated the two germline ends. The DNA of the CDR3 is TGTGCCAGCAGTCCATTACGTAGGGGAGATACGCAGTATTTT. It encodes CASSPLRRGDTQYF.

In nucleotides, the CDR3 is TGTGCCTTGGGACTAGCGGAGTACGAGCAGTACTTC. This sequence encodes CALGLAEYEQYF. The gene calls are TRBV7-9 and TRBJ2-7; 11 bases are a match to TRBD2. V dropped 11 bases and J dropped 4; count of bases not matched to a gene: 4. Germline V CDR1 and CDR2: SEHNR, FQNEAQ (reference sequence). The CDR3 is 12 amino acids.

This clone was counted a few times. The chain recombines TRBV7-9 with TRBJ1-1; D is perhaps TRBD1 (5 bases). Germline V gene lookup returns CDR1 SEHNR and CDR2 FQNEAQ (reference sequence). The CDR3 consists of 14 residues. Trimming pared 1 base from V and 6 bases from J, leaving 12 bases between. CDR3 region: CASSLDQGDAEAFF. The CDR3 region has the DNA TGTGCCAGCAGCTTAGACCAGGGTGACGCTGAAGCTTTCTTT.

This sequence joins TRBV13 and TRBJ2-7; 9 nucleotides align to TRBD1. V trimming: 6 bases; J trimming: 6 bases; junction bases outside the gene matches: 6. CDR3 length: 13 amino acids. CDR1 PRHDT and CDR2 FYEKMQ come from the germline V gene (reference sequence). CDR3: CASSRGQGLEQYF. CDR3 in DNA: TGTGCCAGCAGTCGGGGACAGGGCCTCGAGCAGTACTTC.

The rearrangement joins TRBV18 to TRBJ1-2; 8 bases are a match to TRBD1. Trimming took 5 bases from V and 3 from J; bases not matched to a gene: 5. The CDR3 has 14 residues. Germline assignment: CDR1 KGHSH and CDR2 LQKENI. DNA for the CDR3: TGTGCCAGCTCATGGACAGGGAAGGACTATGGCTACACCTTC. Protein product: CASSWTGKDYGYTF. The variable domain in full, with the rest retrieved from reference TRBV18 and TRBJ1-2, is NAGVMQNPRHLVRRRGQEARLRCSPMKGHSHVYWYRQLPEEGLKFMVYLQKENIIDESGMPKERFSAEFPKEGPSILRIQQVVRGDSAAYFCASSWTGKDYGYTFGSGTRLTVV.

This chain connects TRBV27 to TRBJ2-7; 7 bases map to TRBD2. Germline trimming cut 6 bases from V and 6 bases from J; bases unmatched to any gene: 5. This CDR3 region has 12 residues. Looked up from germline, CDR1 is MNHEY and CDR2 is SMNVEV (reference sequence). This chain's CDR3 is CASSRWGGEQYF. The CDR3 coding sequence is TGTGCCAGCAGCCGATGGGGGGGCGAGCAGTACTTC.

The rearrangement links TRBV7-9 to TRBJ2-7; 7 nucleotides agree with TRBD2. Germline trimming cut 7 bases from V and 5 bases from J; bases unmatched to any gene: 11. The CDR3 consists of 14 residues. In germline, CDR1 is SEHNR, CDR2 FQNEAQ (reference sequence). CDR3 in DNA: TGTGCCAGCACCCAAGGCGGGGGTGCCCACGAGCAGTACTTC. Protein product: CASTQGGGAHEQYF.

The rearrangement links TRBV11-3 to TRBJ2-2, with D hard to call. The CDR3 length is 14 residues. The germline V gene encodes CDR1 SGHNT and CDR2 YENEEA. V lost 5 bases, J lost 7 bases, and 14 bases lay in between. The CDR3 sequence is CASSTDTQVGELFF. The CDR3 nucleotides are TGTGCCAGCAGCACCGACACTCAGGTCGGGGAGCTGTTTTTT.

The chain carries TRBV7-8 and TRBJ2-5; 12 positions agree with TRBD2. The V segment lost 2 bases and the J segment 3 bases; nucleotides outside the gene matches: 1. Germline CDR1 reads SGHVS; CDR2 reads FQNEAQ. This CDR3 spans 15 amino acids. CDR3 sequence: CASSLLAGGEETQYF. The CDR3 DNA is TGTGCCAGCAGCTTACTAGCGGGAGGGGAAGAGACCCAGTACTTC.